The text below deals with one T cell receptor beta chain. This sample stems from a study of blood T cell repertoires in COVID-19. Method: immunoSEQ multiplex PCR; TCRdb's copy keeps in-frame clones and lacks some. The repertoire includes about 360,000 clones, 75% to 90% of them detected once, and 7.1% sits in the top ten. There are 16 residues in the CDR3. V was trimmed by 3 bases and J by 1 base, leaving 15 bases between them. Germline V gene data show CDR1 as SNHLY and CDR2 as FYNNEI. The chain employs TRBV2 and TRBJ1-1; D unresolved. The sequenced sample consisted of peripheral blood. This clonotype was obtained from a woman aged 55-69 years with COVID-19, enrolled during active disease. CDR3 loop: CASSDRRSTSNTEAFF. CDR3 sequence (DNA): TGTGCCAGCAGTGACAGGCGCTCCACCTCGAACACTGAAGCTTTCTTT.